This TCR beta chain is drawn from a study of shared clonotypes between healthy human individuals (dated by TCRdb to the early 2020s). Looking at the study overall: The cohort included three men and two women between 18 and 49 years of age. Leukapheresis yielded between about 0.9 and 10 billion PBMCs per donor. Blood TCR repertoires of five healthy adults were deeply sequenced to estimate repertoire size and the extent of clonotype sharing between individuals. To increase sequencing depth and limit assay-specific biases, TCR repertoire library preparation and sequencing were carried out by different laboratories using diverse techniques. What the authors observed across the whole study: Sampling was limited to blood, and TCR repertoires in tissue likely differ from TCR repertoires in blood. Because the study included only a small number of donors, the genetic and exposure-history diversity represented was limited. Based on pairwise subsampling, the degree of clonotype sharing among donors was expected to be affected by sequencing depth.

As encoded in the germline V gene (reference sequence), CDR1 is SEHNR while CDR2 is FQNEAQ. Measured from the cysteine to the phenylalanine, the CDR3 is 14 residues long. CDR3 DNA is the only sequence kept; it has 42 bases, read in frame from the first base. V is pared back by 5 bases and J by 4 bases, with 9 bases lying between the germline termini. Using the deep immunoSEQ assay, multiplex PCR amplified TCR CDR3 regions from genomic DNA. Extracted genomic DNA from each cell subset was distributed evenly across all wells of several immunoSEQ 96-well plates, and each plate was treated as a replicate. Each replicate PCR for unsorted PBMC received around 330 ng genomic DNA, equal to about 30,000 T cell genomes. Ten immunoSEQ deep assay plates were used to sequence the unsorted PBMC genomic DNA. Purified libraries were quantified with a Qubit 3.0 fluorometer, sized on a Bioanalyzer 2100, and re-quantified with the KAPA Library Quantification kit. Every immunoSEQ 96-well plate was sequenced on a dedicated single-read 150-cycle Illumina NextSeq 550 flow cell. The published analysis was carried out like this. Because only junctional sequences without quality scores were contained in the immunoSEQ output, filtering matching that applied to full-length reads could not be performed. To assign V/J genes and CDR3, sequences were annotated using PyIR, a Python wrapper for IgBLAST v1.9, with IMGT germline references. Reads were removed for weak V/J assignments (E-value above 1e-6), missing CDR3, stop codons, out-of-frame junctions, or ambiguous translated residues. V3J clonotypes were defined as sequences sharing an identical inferred V gene, J gene, and CDR3 amino acid sequence. The percentage overlap between two repertoires was calculated by dividing the number of shared unique clonotypes by the size of the smaller repertoire. RTK rarefaction, the Chao1 estimator, and Recon v2.1 estimates of unobserved clonotypes were used to assess repertoire richness. Entries here come from immuneACCESS through TCRdb and include only in-frame sequences with V and J called. Some clones fail to appear in such tables; in the studies checked, an unresolved V gene covers under half of the shortfall, and the cause of the remainder is unknown. The DNA gave D and trimming, while V, J and clone size come from that table. The sample table lists about 490,000 clones, less than 80% of them with a count of one. Jointly, the top ten make up approximately 13% of the sample.

The donors were healthy, HIV-negative adults who had no recently reported acute infections or vaccinations. Only Caucasian adults living in Nashville, Tennessee, USA were represented among the donors. For unsorted samples, about 87 million PBMCs were counted, and genomic DNA was extracted using the QIAamp DNA Blood Mini kit. After blood collection by leukapheresis, PBMCs were isolated using Ficoll-Histopaque density gradient centrifugation and then cryopreserved in the vapor phase of liquid nitrogen. This clone occurred many times. The antigen it binds to is not known. No much larger clone exists at a distance of one base, and base qualities are not known.

This receptor chain uses TRBV7-9 and TRBJ1-6; the D gene lacks a confident call. This receptor was obtained from a woman in her 40s in good health. Some clones in this sample may be carry-over from other donors' samples. The sequenced sample was PBMCs. At the DNA level, the sequence is TGTGCCAGCAGCGTTGAGCAGTATAATTCACCCCTCCACTTT. This translates into CASSVEQYNSPLHF.